The rows below give T cell receptor beta chains drawn from one sample of a study of CD8 T cells in ankylosing spondylitis. MiXCR was run by TCRdb on the 5' RACE reads, yielding one entry per CDR3 protein. The data contain 250,000 to 400,000 distinct CDR3 sequences, 11% of them singletons. Sequencing used blood, either unsorted or a sorted T cell fraction (not recorded which). Every receptor here comes from a female donor with ankylosing spondylitis or in good health (not recorded which). CDR3s include the opening cysteine and the closing phenylalanine or tryptophan. D genes are given only for firm matches. Not every row has a clone size; where given, it reads once, few, many or a size class.

TRBV5-1	-	TRBJ2-5	many	TGCGCCAGCAGCTTGGCCAGAAGGGGGCAAGAGACCCAGTACTTC	CASSLARRGQETQYF
TRBV30	TRBD2	TRBJ2-7	few	TGTGCCTGGACCCGGCTAGCGGGAGGCTACGAGCAGTACTTC	CAWTRLAGGYEQYF
TRBV19	-	TRBJ2-3	many	TGTGCCAGTAGTAAAAACGGGATCGCAGATACGCAGTATTTT	CASSKNGIADTQYF
TRBV4-2	-	TRBJ2-5	many	TGTGCCAGCAGCCAAGATGATGGAGAGACCCAGTACTTC	CASSQDDGETQYF
TRBV12-3/TRBV12-4	TRBD1	TRBJ2-7	many	TGTGCCAGCAGTCTGCCCGGGACAGGGGGTAACGAGCAGTACTTC	CASSLPGTGGNEQYF
TRBV7-8	-	TRBJ1-5	-	TGTGCCAGCAGCTTATTGAAGAATCAGCCCCAGCATTTT	CASSLLKNQPQHF
TRBV20-1	-	TRBJ2-5	-	TGCAGTGCAACTATTGGGGGTTACGAGACCCAGTACTTC	CSATIGGYETQYF
TRBV5-6	TRBD1	TRBJ1-2	-	TGTGCCAGCAGCTTGGCAAGGGAGGGGGCGGACTATGGCTACACCTTC	CASSLAREGADYGYTF
TRBV27	-	TRBJ2-7	-	TGTGCCAGCAGAAAGGAGGTAGGGGTCTACGCGCAGTACTTC	CASRKEVGVYAQYF
TRBV5-1	TRBD1	TRBJ2-7	many	TGCGCCAGCAGTGACAGGGGGCTATACGAGCAGTACTTC	CASSDRGLYEQYF
TRBV6-5	-	TRBJ2-7	many	TGTGCCAGCAGTTACGGGGGCCCCTACGAGCAGTACTTC	CASSYGGPYEQYF
TRBV7-2	TRBD1	TRBJ1-4	many	TGTGCCAGCAGCTGGATCGGGACAGGCGGCCTCAATGAAAAACTGTTTTTT	CASSWIGTGGLNEKLFF
TRBV9	TRBD1	TRBJ1-6	once	TGTGCCAGCAGCGTAGGGACAGGGGGGTATTCACCCCTCCACTTT	CASSVGTGGYSPLHF
TRBV7-6	-	TRBJ1-4	many	TGTGCCAGCAGCCCGACGAAGGCCTGGGCTGAAAAACTGTTTTTT	CASSPTKAWAEKLFF
TRBV29-1	TRBD1	TRBJ2-7	many	TGCAGCGTGGTTGACAGGGAATCCTACGAGCAGTACTTC	CSVVDRESYEQYF
TRBV3-1	-	TRBJ2-5	few	TGTGCCAGCAGCCAAAGTCACTCTCAAGAGACCCAGTACTTC	CASSQSHSQETQYF
TRBV29-1	-	TRBJ2-7	many	TGCAGCGTTCTAGGCGGTTCACACTCCTACGAGCAGTACTTC	CSVLGGSHSYEQYF
TRBV20-1	-	TRBJ1-1	few	TGCAGTGCTAGAGATCCTCGCGGGCAGTACACTGAAGCTTTCTTT	CSARDPRGQYTEAFF
TRBV6-1	-	TRBJ1-1	many	TGTGCCAGCAGCCGCTTAGCCGGGGTAGGCACTGAAGCTTTCTTT	CASSRLAGVGTEAFF
TRBV5-1	-	TRBJ2-7	many	TGCGCCAGCAGCTTGGGTCAGAACACCTACGAGCAGTACTTC	CASSLGQNTYEQYF
TRBV20-1	TRBD1	TRBJ1-4	many	TGCAGTGCTAGAGATACCGGGACAGGGGGCGTTAGGGGTAATGAAAAACTGTTTTTT	CSARDTGTGGVRGNEKLFF
TRBV20-1	-	TRBJ2-3	many	TGCAGTGCTAGAGATCCAGGGGGGGTGGCAGATACGCAGTATTTT	CSARDPGGVADTQYF
TRBV20-1	TRBD2	TRBJ2-5	many	TGCAGTGCTAGAGTCGGGACTAGCGCAAAAGAGACCCAGTACTTC	CSARVGTSAKETQYF
TRBV10-3	-	TRBJ1-5	many	TGTGCCATCGGGAGGGACACGCTAGGTCAGCCCCAGCATTTT	CAIGRDTLGQPQHF
TRBV3-1	-	TRBJ1-3	few	TGTGCCAGCAGCTCCCACAGGGCAACCATATATTTT	CASSSHRATIYF
TRBV20-1	TRBD2	TRBJ2-1	many	TGCAGTGCTAGAGATCCGGTAGCGGGCTCCTACAATGAGCAGTTCTTC	CSARDPVAGSYNEQFF
TRBV27	-	TRBJ1-4	-	TGTGCCAGCAGCCCCTTGACAGCAACTAATGAAAAACTGTTTTTT	CASSPLTATNEKLFF
TRBV12-1	-	TRBJ1-1	many	TGTGCCAGCAGCTTCGGACAGGGGAAATCCCTGAACACTGAAGCTTTCTTT	CASSFGQGKSLNTEAFF
TRBV3-1	-	TRBJ1-2	-	TGTGCCAGCAGCCAACCGGCCCCCTCGGGCTACACCTTC	CASSQPAPSGYTF
TRBV12-3/TRBV12-4	TRBD1	TRBJ1-5	few	TGTGCCAGCAGTCAGCCTACAGGAACAGGGGGTCAGCCCCAGCATTTT	CASSQPTGTGGQPQHF
TRBV10-3	TRBD1	TRBJ1-5	-	TGTGCCATCAGGGGGACAGGGGATAATCAGCCCCAGCATTTT	CAIRGTGDNQPQHF
TRBV6-1	TRBD2	TRBJ2-1	many	TGTGCCAGCAGTCCCGCGGGACTAGCGGGGGCCCCGTATAGTGTCTTC	CASSPAGLAGAPYSVF
TRBV18	-	TRBJ1-2	many	TGTGCCAGCTCACCCCTCCGGACGGGAGATAACTATGGCTACACCTTC	CASSPLRTGDNYGYTF
TRBV20-1	TRBD1	TRBJ2-1	many	TGCAGTGCTGTTAACAGGGGGCAAAGCACCTACAATGAGCAGTTCTTC	CSAVNRGQSTYNEQFF
TRBV20-1	TRBD1	TRBJ1-2	many	TGCAGTGCTAGCGACAGGGGATCCTATGGCTACACCTTC	CSASDRGSYGYTF
TRBV7-9	-	TRBJ1-2	-	TGTGCCGGACGGGACAACCTTAACTATGGCTACACCTTC	CAGRDNLNYGYTF
TRBV12-3/TRBV12-4	-	TRBJ2-5	-	TGTGCCAGCGCCGTCCGGGGGTTTGCGGAGACCCAGTACTTC	CASAVRGFAETQYF
TRBV5-1	TRBD2	TRBJ2-5	few	TGCGCCAGTAAAAGACTAGCCGGCGAGACCCAGTACTTC	CASKRLAGETQYF
TRBV5-1	-	TRBJ2-4	many	TGCGCCAGCAGCTTGACTAGCCCCGTAAACATTCAGTACTTC	CASSLTSPVNIQYF
TRBV10-3	TRBD2	TRBJ2-1	-	TGTGCCATCAGTGGGGCCTCTAGCGGGGGGGCTTACAATGAGCAGTTCTTC	CAISGASSGGAYNEQFF
TRBV29-1	-	TRBJ2-7	many	TGCAGCGTTGAGGGCAGATTCTACGAGCAGTACTTC	CSVEGRFYEQYF
TRBV19	TRBD2	TRBJ2-7	-	TGTGCCAGTAGTTTCGGACTAGCCTACGAGCAGTACTTC	CASSFGLAYEQYF
TRBV4-1	-	TRBJ1-5	-	TGCGCCAGCAGCCAGATGGGACTTCCTCAGACACAGCCCCAGCATTTT	CASSQMGLPQTQPQHF
TRBV12-3/TRBV12-4	TRBD1	TRBJ2-7	many	TGTGCCAGCAGTAAGAGGACAGGGTGGACCCTCAACGAGCAGTACTTC	CASSKRTGWTLNEQYF
TRBV6-5	-	TRBJ2-7	many	TGTGCCAGCAGCTTCCTTGGACAGTTC	CASSFLGQF
TRBV6-1	TRBD1	TRBJ1-6	many	TGTGCCAGCAGTCCGACAGGGGGCTGGTCTTCACCCCTCCACTTT	CASSPTGGWSSPLHF